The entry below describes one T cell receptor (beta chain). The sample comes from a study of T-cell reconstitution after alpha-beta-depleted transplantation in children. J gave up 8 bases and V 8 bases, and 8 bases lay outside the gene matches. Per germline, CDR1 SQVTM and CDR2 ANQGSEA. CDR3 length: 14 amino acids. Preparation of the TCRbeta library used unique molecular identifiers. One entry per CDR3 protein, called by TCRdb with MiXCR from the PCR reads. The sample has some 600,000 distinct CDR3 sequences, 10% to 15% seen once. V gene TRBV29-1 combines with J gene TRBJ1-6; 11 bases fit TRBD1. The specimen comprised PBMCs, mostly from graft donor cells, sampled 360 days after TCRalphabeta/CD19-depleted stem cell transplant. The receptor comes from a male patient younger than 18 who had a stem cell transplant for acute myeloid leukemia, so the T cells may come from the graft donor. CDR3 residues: CSIWTGGPDSPLHF. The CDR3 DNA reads TGCAGCATATGGACAGGGGGCCCTGATTCACCCCTCCACTTT.